This is a list of T cell receptor beta chains from one sample in a study of T cell responses to AZD1222 COVID-19 vaccine. The method was immunoSEQ multiplex PCR; TCRdb's version includes in-frame clones alone and lacks a portion of them. Of some 120,000 clones listed, more than 85% were seen once; the top ten hold around 7.5%. The starting material was peripheral blood, obtained on day 0 of AZD1222 vaccination. Every receptor here comes from an adult in good health. Both conserved end residues are part of each CDR3. D genes are given only for firm matches. The size field is filled for only some rows; it gives once, few, many or a size class.

v_gene	j_gene	abundance	d_gene	CDR3nt	CDR3aa
TRBV28	TRBJ1-1	once	NA	TGTGCCAGCAGTTTAAGTCAGGGCCCCATGAACACTGAAGCTTTCTTT	CASSLSQGPMNTEAFF
TRBV12-3/TRBV12-4	TRBJ1-2	NA	NA	TGTGCCAGCAGTTTATCCCGGGGGGGAGGCTACACCTTC	CASSLSRGGGYTF
TRBV28	TRBJ1-3	NA	NA	TGTGCCAGCACCCTGGGGGGTGGAAACACCATATATTTT	CASTLGGGNTIYF
TRBV14	TRBJ1-3	many	TRBD1	TGTGCCAGCAGCCAAGGAACAGGGGGAGGAAACACCATATATTTT	CASSQGTGGGNTIYF
TRBV28	TRBJ2-3	NA	TRBD2	TGTGCCAGCACCCCGGGACTAGCGGAGGGAAATACGCAGTATTTT	CASTPGLAEGNTQYF
TRBV7-9	TRBJ2-1	NA	TRBD2	TGTGCCAGCAGCTTACTGGGACTAGCGGGGGGGAGCTCCTACAATGAGCAGTTCTTC	CASSLLGLAGGSSYNEQFF
TRBV3-1/TRBV3-2	TRBJ1-3	NA	TRBD1	TGTGCCAGCAGCTCACAGGGGAGGGGGAACACCATATATTTT	CASSSQGRGNTIYF
TRBV5-1	TRBJ2-2	NA	NA	TGCGCCAGCAGCCCATCAGGGGACGGGGAGCTGTTTTTT	CASSPSGDGELFF
TRBV28	TRBJ1-1	NA	NA	TGTGCCAGCAGTTTAGCTACTGGGAACACTGAAGCTTTCTTT	CASSLATGNTEAFF
TRBV19	TRBJ1-1	NA	NA	TGTGCCAGTAGTCCGGGACCCCTCACGGAAGCTTTCTTT	CASSPGPLTEAFF
TRBV3-1/TRBV3-2	TRBJ2-7	NA	NA	TGTGCCAGCAGCCAAGAAAGTTTTTCCGAGCAGTACTTC	CASSQESFSEQYF
TRBV24-1	TRBJ2-1	NA	NA	TGTGCCACCAGTAAGGACAATGAGCAGTTCTTC	CATSKDNEQFF
TRBV19	TRBJ2-1	NA	NA	TGTGCCAGTAGTATAGGAGGGAATGAGCAGTTCTTC	CASSIGGNEQFF
TRBV7-9	TRBJ2-4	NA	NA	TGTGCCAGCAGCCCCCCTTCCGGGACAAAATTAGCCAAAAACATTCAGTACTTC	CASSPPSGTKLAKNIQYF
TRBV18	TRBJ1-4	NA	NA	TGTGCCAGCTCACCCCCGCATATCGAAAAACTGTTTTTT	CASSPPHIEKLFF
TRBV3-1/TRBV3-2	TRBJ2-4	NA	NA	TGTGCCAGCAGCCAAGCCGGGCTTCAGAGGCAGTACTTC	CASSQAGLQRQYF
TRBV5-4	TRBJ2-1	NA	NA	TGTGCCAGCAGCTTACCAGGGGCGGGGAATGAGCAGTTCTTC	CASSLPGAGNEQFF
TRBV6-1	TRBJ2-1	NA	NA	TGTGCCAGCAGTGAGATCGGGGGACCCGAGGAGTTCTTC	CASSEIGGPEEFF
TRBV7-3	TRBJ1-5	NA	NA	TGTGCCAGCAGCTTACATGGTGGCAATCAGCCCCAGCATTTT	CASSLHGGNQPQHF
TRBV27	TRBJ2-1	NA	TRBD2	TGTGCCAGCAGTCTGACTAGCGGGGGGTTAAATGAGCAGTTCTTC	CASSLTSGGLNEQFF
TRBV3-1/TRBV3-2	TRBJ1-2	NA	NA	TGTGCCAGCAGCCAAGATAGGAGGAATGGCTACACCTTC	CASSQDRRNGYTF
TRBV6-5	TRBJ2-5	NA	TRBD2	TGTGCCAGCAATGGAGGGGCGGCGGGGGAAGAGACCCAGTACTTC	CASNGGAAGEETQYF
TRBV5-8	TRBJ2-7	NA	NA	TGTGCCAGCAGCTTAACAGGGAGACCCTACGAGCAGTACTTC	CASSLTGRPYEQYF
TRBV10-2	TRBJ2-2	NA	NA	TGCGCCAGCAGGGTCACAGTCGGGGAGCTGTTTTTT	CASRVTVGELFF
TRBV2	TRBJ2-2	NA	NA	TGTGCCAGCAGTTTATTCGGGACTCCGAGGAACACCGGGGAGCTGTTTTTT	CASSLFGTPRNTGELFF
TRBV27	TRBJ2-1	NA	TRBD2	TGTGCCAGCTTCGGGAGCGGACTAGCGGGACGTCTTTTGCAGTTCTTC	CASFGSGLAGRLLQFF
TRBV28	TRBJ2-3	NA	NA	TGTGCCAGCAGCCCGACAGGGCGGGGAGCAGATACGCAGTATTTT	CASSPTGRGADTQYF
TRBV28	TRBJ2-7	NA	NA	TGTGCCAGCAGTATCACCTGGGACGAGCAGTACTTC	CASSITWDEQYF
TRBV6-1	TRBJ1-3	NA	NA	TGTGCCAGCAGTGACGGAAGGACTGGAAACACCATATATTTT	CASSDGRTGNTIYF
TRBV28	TRBJ2-7	NA	NA	TGTGCCAGCAGTCGAGGGATAGGCTCCTACGAGCAGTACTTC	CASSRGIGSYEQYF
TRBV5-4	TRBJ2-7	NA	TRBD2	TGTGCCAGCAGCTCCGAGGCGGCTAGCGGTAGCGAGCAGTACTTC	CASSSEAASGSEQYF
TRBV14	TRBJ2-1	NA	NA	TGTGCCAGCAGCAATTATAGGGGGAACAATGAGCAGTTCTTC	CASSNYRGNNEQFF
TRBV2	TRBJ2-2	NA	NA	TGTGCCAGCTCGTCGGACACCGGGGAGCTGTTTTTT	CASSSDTGELFF
TRBV3-1/TRBV3-2	TRBJ2-7	NA	NA	TGTGCCAGCAGCCAAGTCGGGACACTGGCAGTCGGCGAGCAGTACTTC	CASSQVGTLAVGEQYF
TRBV7-5	TRBJ1-1	NA	NA	TGTGCCAGAAGCTCCACCCCGCAGGACAGGGCGAACACTGAAGCTTTCTTT	CARSSTPQDRANTEAFF
TRBV10-3	TRBJ2-1	NA	NA	TGTGCCATCTCTGGGGCTTCTAATGAGCAGTTCTTC	CAISGASNEQFF
TRBV9	TRBJ2-7	NA	NA	TGTGCCAGCAGCGTAGCTGGCACCTCCTACGAGCAGTACTTC	CASSVAGTSYEQYF
TRBV6-5	TRBJ1-2	NA	NA	TGTGCCAGCAGCCAACGGGGAGCCAGCCCCTATGGCTACACCTTC	CASSQRGASPYGYTF
TRBV27	TRBJ2-7	NA	NA	TGTGCCAGCAGTTCTCCGGGGGCGGCGAACGAGCAGTACTTC	CASSSPGAANEQYF
TRBV6-4	TRBJ2-1	NA	TRBD1	TGTGCCAGCGGACAGGGTGCGTCGGATGAGCAGTTCTTC	CASGQGASDEQFF
TRBV9	TRBJ2-3	once	TRBD1	TGTGCCAGCAGCGCGGGACCGGGACAGGGGGCAACAGATACGCAGTATTTT	CASSAGPGQGATDTQYF
TRBV5-1	TRBJ1-6	NA	NA	TGCGCCAGCAGCGAGGGACCCAAGATCTCCTATAATTCACCCCTCCACTTT	CASSEGPKISYNSPLHF
TRBV7-6	TRBJ2-1	NA	TRBD2	TGTGCCAGCAGCTTAGTTGCGGGGGACCACAATGAGCAGTTCTTC	CASSLVAGDHNEQFF
TRBV2	TRBJ2-5	NA	NA	TGTGCCAGAGGGCCCCCCGGGGCAGAGACCCAGTACTTC	CARGPPGAETQYF
TRBV11-2	TRBJ2-7	NA	NA	TGTGCCAGCAGCTTAGATCTTGGCGAGCAGTACTTC	CASSLDLGEQYF
TRBV6-6	TRBJ1-5	NA	NA	TGTGCCAGCAGCCTCAATAGCAATCAGCCCCAGCATTTT	CASSLNSNQPQHF
TRBV15	TRBJ2-5	NA	NA	TGTGCCACGCAGGGCCAAGGGGAGACCCAGTACTTC	CATQGQGETQYF
TRBV7-9	TRBJ2-2	NA	NA	TGTGCCAGCAGCTTCCCGACAGGTCGCGTTGGGGAGCTGTTTTTT	CASSFPTGRVGELFF
TRBV18	TRBJ1-1	NA	NA	TGTGCCAGCTCACCCTCTGGGACAATCACTGAAGCTTTCTTT	CASSPSGTITEAFF
TRBV11-2	TRBJ1-2	NA	NA	TGTGCCAGCAGCTTAGTTGGGGCCTTTATTAACTATGGCTACACCTTC	CASSLVGAFINYGYTF
TRBV3-1/TRBV3-2	TRBJ1-1	once	NA	TGTGCCAGCAGCCCAGGGAGGACGGGGAAGGCTTTCTTT	CASSPGRTGKAFF
TRBV7-9	TRBJ1-1	NA	NA	TGTGCCAGCAGTCGAACGACGTTGAACACTGAAGCTTTCTTT	CASSRTTLNTEAFF
TRBV28	TRBJ2-7	NA	NA	TGTGCCAGTTACCCTACATTCGACGCAATCTCCTACGAGCAGTACTTC	CASYPTFDAISYEQYF
TRBV9	TRBJ1-4	NA	NA	TGTGCCAGCAGCGTATCCGGCAGCTTCGCAACTAATGAAAAACTGTTTTTT	CASSVSGSFATNEKLFF
TRBV13	TRBJ1-2	NA	NA	TGTGCCAGCAGCTGGCCTCCTCCAGGTGGCTATGGCTACACCTTC	CASSWPPPGGYGYTF
TRBV5-6	TRBJ2-5	NA	NA	TGTGCCAGCAGCCCCAGCCGGCGGGATACCAGGGAGACCCAGTACTTC	CASSPSRRDTRETQYF
TRBV3-1/TRBV3-2	TRBJ2-2	NA	NA	TGTGCCAGCAGCCAAGAACGGGTTAAACGTCGGGTCGGGGAGCTGTTTTTT	CASSQERVKRRVGELFF
TRBV9	TRBJ1-1	NA	NA	TGTGCCAGCAGCCCAGGCCCCTTTGGGGCTTTCTTT	CASSPGPFGAFF
TRBV15	TRBJ2-7	once	NA	TGTGCCACCAGCAGAGCCCTAGTAGCAGAGTACGAGCAGTACTTC	CATSRALVAEYEQYF
TRBV27	TRBJ1-4	NA	NA	TGTGCCAGCAGTTTGGGGGCAACTAATGAAAAACTGTTTTTT	CASSLGATNEKLFF